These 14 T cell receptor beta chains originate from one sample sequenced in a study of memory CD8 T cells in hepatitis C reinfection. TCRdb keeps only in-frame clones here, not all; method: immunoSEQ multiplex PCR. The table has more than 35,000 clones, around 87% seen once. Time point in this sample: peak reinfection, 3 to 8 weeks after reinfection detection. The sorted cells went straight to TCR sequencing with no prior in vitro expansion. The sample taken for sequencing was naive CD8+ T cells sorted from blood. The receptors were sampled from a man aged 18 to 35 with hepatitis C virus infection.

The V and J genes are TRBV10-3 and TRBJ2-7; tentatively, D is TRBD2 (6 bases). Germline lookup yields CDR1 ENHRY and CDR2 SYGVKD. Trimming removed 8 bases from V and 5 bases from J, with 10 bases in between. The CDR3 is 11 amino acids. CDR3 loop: CAIGRSHEQYV. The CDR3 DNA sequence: TGTGCCATCGGGAGGTCCCACGAGCAGTACGTC.

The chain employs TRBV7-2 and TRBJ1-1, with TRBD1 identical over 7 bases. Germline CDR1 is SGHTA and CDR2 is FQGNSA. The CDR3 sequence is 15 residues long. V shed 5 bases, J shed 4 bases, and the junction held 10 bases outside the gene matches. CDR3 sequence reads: CASSPQPQGSTEAFF. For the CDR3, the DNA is TGTGCCAGCAGCCCCCAGCCACAGGGGAGCACTGAAGCTTTCTTT.

The CDR3, as DNA: TGTGCCAGCAGCGCGGCGTACGGTTACACCTACGAGCAGTACTTC. Its protein product is CASSAAYGYTYEQYF. V is TRBV7-9 and J is TRBJ2-7; D is unclear. The V and J ends lost 5 bases and 2 bases respectively, with 16 bases between them. This CDR3 has 15 amino acids. The germline CDR1 and CDR2 sequences are SEHNR and FQNEAQ (reference sequence).

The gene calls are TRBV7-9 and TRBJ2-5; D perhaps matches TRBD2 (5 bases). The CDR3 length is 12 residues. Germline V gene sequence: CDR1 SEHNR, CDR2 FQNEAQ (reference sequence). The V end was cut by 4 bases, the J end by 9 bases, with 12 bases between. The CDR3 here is CASSYASSPQYF. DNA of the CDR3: TGTGCCAGCAGCTACGCTAGCTCCCCCCAGTACTTC.

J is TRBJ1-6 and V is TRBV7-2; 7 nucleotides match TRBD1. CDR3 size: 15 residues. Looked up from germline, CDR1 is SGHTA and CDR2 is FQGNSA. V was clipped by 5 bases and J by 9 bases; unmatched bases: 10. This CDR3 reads CASSSQTGLSSPLHF. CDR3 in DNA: TGTGCCAGCAGCAGCCAGACAGGGTTAAGTTCACCCCTCCACTTT.

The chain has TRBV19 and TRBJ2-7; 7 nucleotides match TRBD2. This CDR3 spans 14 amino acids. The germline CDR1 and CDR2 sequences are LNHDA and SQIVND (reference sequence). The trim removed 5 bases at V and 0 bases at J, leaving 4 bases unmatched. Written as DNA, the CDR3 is TGTGCCAGTAGTTTGAGCGGGGACTCCTACGAGCAGTACTTC. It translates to CASSLSGDSYEQYF.

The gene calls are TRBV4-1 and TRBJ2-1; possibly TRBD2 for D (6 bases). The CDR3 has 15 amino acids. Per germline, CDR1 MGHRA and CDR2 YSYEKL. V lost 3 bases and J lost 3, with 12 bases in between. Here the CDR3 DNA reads TGCGCCAGCAGCCACTCGGGGACTGGCTACAATGAGCAGTTCTTC. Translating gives CASSHSGTGYNEQFF.

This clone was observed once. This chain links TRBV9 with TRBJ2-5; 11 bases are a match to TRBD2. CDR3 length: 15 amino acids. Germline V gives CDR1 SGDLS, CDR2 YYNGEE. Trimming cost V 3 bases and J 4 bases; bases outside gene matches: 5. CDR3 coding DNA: TGTGCCAGCAGCGGTAGCGGGGGGGCCTTAGAGACCCAGTACTTC. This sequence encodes CASSGSGGALETQYF. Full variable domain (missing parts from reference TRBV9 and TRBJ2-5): DSGVTQTPKHLITATGQRVTLRCSPRSGDLSVYWYQQSLDQGLQFLIQYYNGEERAKGNILERFSAQQFPDLHSELNLSSLELGDSALYFCASSGSGGALETQYFGPGTRLLVL.

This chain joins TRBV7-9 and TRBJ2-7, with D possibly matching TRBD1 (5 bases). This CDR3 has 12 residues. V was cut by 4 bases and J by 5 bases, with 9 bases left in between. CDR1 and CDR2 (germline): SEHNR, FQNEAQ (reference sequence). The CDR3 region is CASSSDNNEQYF. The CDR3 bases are TGTGCCAGCAGCTCGGACAATAACGAGCAGTACTTC. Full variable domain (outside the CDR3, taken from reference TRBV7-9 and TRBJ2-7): DTGVSQNPRHKITKRGQNVTFRCDPISEHNRLYWYRQTLGQGPEFLTYFQNEAQLEKSRLLSDRFSAERPKGSFSTLEIQRTEQGDSAMYLCASSSDNNEQYFGPGTRLTVT.

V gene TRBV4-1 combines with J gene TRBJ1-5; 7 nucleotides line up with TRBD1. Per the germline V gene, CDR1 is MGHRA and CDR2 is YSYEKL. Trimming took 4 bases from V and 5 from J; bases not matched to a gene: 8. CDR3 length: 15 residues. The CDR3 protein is CASSPNRGLDQPQHF. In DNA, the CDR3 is TGCGCCAGCAGCCCGAACAGGGGACTCGATCAGCCCCAGCATTTT.

In DNA, the CDR3 is TGTGCCAGCAGTTACGTAGCCAGTTATAATTCACCCCTCCACTTT. Translating it yields CASSYVASYNSPLHF. The J gene is TRBJ1-6, the V gene TRBV6-5; D call uncertain. V was pared by 2 bases and J by 4 bases, with 9 bases between. The CDR3 consists of 15 residues. The germline V gene encodes CDR1 MNHEY and CDR2 SVGAGI.

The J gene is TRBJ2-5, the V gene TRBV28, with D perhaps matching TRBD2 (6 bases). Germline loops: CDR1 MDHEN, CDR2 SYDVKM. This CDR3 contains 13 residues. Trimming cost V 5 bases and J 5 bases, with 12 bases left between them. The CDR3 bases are TGTGCCAGCAGTCCCCCTGGGGGGGAGACCCAGTACTTC. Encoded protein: CASSPPGGETQYF.

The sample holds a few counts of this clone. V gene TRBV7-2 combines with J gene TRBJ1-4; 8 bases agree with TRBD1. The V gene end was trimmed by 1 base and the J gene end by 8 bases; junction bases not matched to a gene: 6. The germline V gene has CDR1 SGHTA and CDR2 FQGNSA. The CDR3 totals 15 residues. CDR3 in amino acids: CASSLGQGAREKLFF. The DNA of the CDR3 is TGTGCCAGCAGCTTAGGGCAGGGGGCGAGAGAAAAACTGTTTTTT. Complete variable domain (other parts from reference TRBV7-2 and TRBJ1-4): GAGVSQSPSNKVTEKGKDVELRCDPISGHTALYWYRQSLGQGLEFLIYFQGNSAPDKSGLPSDRFSAERTGGSVSTLTIQRTQQEDSAVYLCASSLGQGAREKLFFGSGTQLSVL.

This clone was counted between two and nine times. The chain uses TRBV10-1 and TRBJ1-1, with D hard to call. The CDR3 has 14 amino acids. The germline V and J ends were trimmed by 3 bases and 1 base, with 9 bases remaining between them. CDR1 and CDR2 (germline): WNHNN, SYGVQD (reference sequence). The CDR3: CASSDERRNTEAFF. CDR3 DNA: TGCGCCAGCAGTGACGAGAGGAGGAACACTGAAGCTTTCTTT.